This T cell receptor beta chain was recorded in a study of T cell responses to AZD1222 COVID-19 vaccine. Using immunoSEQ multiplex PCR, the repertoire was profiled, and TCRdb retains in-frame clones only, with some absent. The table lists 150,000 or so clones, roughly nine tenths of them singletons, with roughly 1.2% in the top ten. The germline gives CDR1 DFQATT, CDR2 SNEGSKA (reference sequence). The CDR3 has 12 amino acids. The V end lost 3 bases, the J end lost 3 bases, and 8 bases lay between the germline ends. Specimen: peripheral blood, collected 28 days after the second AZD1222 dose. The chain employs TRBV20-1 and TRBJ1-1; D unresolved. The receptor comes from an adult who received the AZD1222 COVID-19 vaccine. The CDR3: CSASAIYTEAFF. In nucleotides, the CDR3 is TGCAGTGCTAGTGCCATTTACACTGAAGCTTTCTTT.